The 28 T cell receptor beta chains reported below all come from one sample, sequenced in a study of blood T cell repertoires in COVID-19. The table came from immunoSEQ multiplex PCR; TCRdb's copy has only in-frame clones and leaves some out. The sample includes hundreds of thousands of clones, over 65% of them seen just once. The sample was peripheral blood. The origin of the receptors is a woman in her 70s with active or convalescent COVID-19.

V gene TRBV14 combines with J gene TRBJ1-3; D is undetermined. Per the germline V gene, CDR1 is SGHDN and CDR2 is FVKESK. V was clipped by 6 bases and J by 3 bases, with 15 bases between them. The length of the CDR3 is 15 residues. The CDR3 nucleotides read TGTGCCAGCAGTCGAAGGACTCAAGGTGGAAACACCATATATTTT. Translating gives CASSRRTQGGNTIYF. The variable domain in full, completed from reference TRBV14 and TRBJ1-3, reads EAGVTQFPSHSVIEKGQTVTLRCDPISGHDNLYWYRRVMGKEIKFLLHFVKESKQDESGMPNNRFLAERTGGTYSTLKVQPAELEDSGVYFCASSRRTQGGNTIYFGEGSWLTVV.

The rearrangement uses TRBV7-2 and TRBJ2-7; 8 bases fit TRBD2. Per germline, CDR1 SGHTA and CDR2 FQGNSA. The trim removed 6 bases at V and 3 bases at J, leaving 10 bases unmatched. The CDR3 extends over 15 amino acids. The CDR3 DNA reads as TGTGCCAGCAGTGAAGTGGCCAGCGGGGGCTACGAGCAGTACTTC. Its translation: CASSEVASGGYEQYF.

This chain's CDR3 is CASSLLQGATEAFF. The CDR3 DNA follows: TGCGCCAGCAGCTTGCTTCAGGGGGCAACTGAAGCTTTCTTT. This chain connects TRBV5-1 to TRBJ1-1; 8 nucleotides agree with TRBD1. CDR3 size: 14 residues. Germline V lookup: CDR1 SGHRS, CDR2 YFSETQ. Germline trimming cut 1 base from V and 5 bases from J; bases unmatched to any gene: 4.

The rearrangement links TRBV28 to TRBJ2-1, with D possibly being TRBD2 (6 bases). Trimming stripped 2 bases from V and 2 bases from J, with 13 bases between. Germline CDR1 and CDR2: MDHEN and SYDVKM. The CDR3 length is 16 residues. CDR3 loop: CASSLPGTEAYNEQFF. The CDR3 DNA sequence: TGTGCCAGCAGTTTACCCGGGACTGAGGCCTACAATGAGCAGTTCTTC.

Of note for this clone: An end of the junction does not agree with germline; a read error may underlie this. V and J are TRBV6-5 and TRBJ2-7, with 7 bases fitting TRBD2. Looked up from germline, CDR1 is MNHEY and CDR2 is SVGAGI. There are 15 residues in the CDR3. This chain's CDR3 is CASRQGGGGSHEQYF. CDR3 in DNA: TGTGCCAGCAGGCAGGGCGGGGGTGGCTCCCACGAGCAGTACTTC.

The chain recombines TRBV5-4 with TRBJ2-1; weak D call: TRBD1 (6 bases). With 4 bases removed from V and 7 bases from J, the gap between germline ends came to 18 bases. CDR3 length equals 15 residues. Germline CDR1 and CDR2: SGHNT and YYREEE (reference sequence). CDR3 loop: CASSPGTQAGNEQFF. The CDR3 DNA follows: TGTGCCAGCAGCCCCGGGACACAGGCCGGGAATGAGCAGTTCTTC.

The J gene is TRBJ1-2, the V gene TRBV6-1; TRBD1 agrees at 9 bases. The V gene's germline CDR1 is MNHNS and CDR2 SASEGT. The CDR3 extends over 16 amino acids. Germline trimming cut 3 bases from V and 5 bases from J; bases unmatched to any gene: 10. CDR3 sequence: CASSERGRDREYGYTF. CDR3 DNA: TGTGCCAGCAGTGAGAGGGGACGGGACAGGGAGTATGGCTACACCTTC.

V is TRBV28 and J is TRBJ1-5, with 7 positions matching TRBD1. V trimming: 3 bases; J trimming: 7 bases; junction bases outside the gene matches: 6. Germline-derived CDR1 and CDR2 are MDHEN and SYDVKM. The CDR3 totals 14 residues. CDR3 DNA: TGTGCCAGCAGTTTTCAACAGGGGCGGCAGCCCCAGCATTTT. Protein: CASSFQQGRQPQHF.

The CDR3 reads CASRGSRGTYNEQFF. For the CDR3, the DNA is TGTGCCAGCAGGGGCTCTAGGGGAACCTACAATGAGCAGTTCTTC. The chain uses TRBV6-5 and TRBJ2-1; TRBD1 might be the D (5 bases). V lost 6 bases and J lost 2, with 14 bases in between. Germline assignment: CDR1 MNHEY and CDR2 SVGAGI. The CDR3 has 15 amino acids.

This chain joins TRBV6-1 and TRBJ1-2, with D hard to call. V was trimmed by 1 base and J by 6 bases, leaving 9 bases between them. This CDR3 is built from 13 residues. The germline V gene encodes CDR1 MNHNS and CDR2 SASEGT. The CDR3 here is CASSEVTLNGYTF. CDR3 DNA: TGTGCCAGCAGTGAAGTGACTCTCAATGGCTACACCTTC.

This clone was seen a few times. V and J are TRBV5-1 and TRBJ2-7, with D maybe TRBD2 (5 bases). V lost 4 bases to trimming and J lost 3 bases, with 17 bases between them. This CDR3 comprises 15 residues. Germline V gives CDR1 SGHRS, CDR2 YFSETQ. The CDR3 spells CASSPIKDWNYEQYF. DNA of the CDR3: TGCGCCAGCAGCCCCATCAAGGACTGGAACTACGAGCAGTACTTC. Supplemented by reference TRBV5-1 and TRBJ2-7, the full variable domain reads KAGVTQTPRYLIKTRGQQVTLSCSPISGHRSVSWYQQTPGQGLQFLFEYFSETQRNKGNFPGRFSGRQFSNSRSEMNVSTLELGDSALYLCASSPIKDWNYEQYFGPGTRLTVT.

This clone was seen just once. This chain uses TRBV10-3 with TRBJ1-6; maybe TRBD1 (5 bases). CDR1 is ENHRY and CDR2 is SYGVKD in the germline V gene. Trimming took off 6 bases at V and 7 bases at J, with 7 bases between the two ends. This CDR3 is 12 amino acids long. For the CDR3, the DNA is TGTGCCATCAGGGCAGGGAATTCACCCCTCCACTTT. It translates to CAIRAGNSPLHF.

The rearrangement uses TRBV19 and TRBJ1-2; 8 bases are shared with TRBD1. CDR1 and CDR2 from the germline V gene are LNHDA and SQIVND (reference sequence). The CDR3 contains 17 residues. The junction had 13 bases not matched to a gene; V was cut back by 5 bases and J by 2 bases. CDR3 loop: CASSPRTGPYSNYGYTF. The CDR3, as DNA: TGTGCCAGTAGTCCAAGGACAGGGCCCTATTCCAACTATGGCTACACCTTC.

CDR3 in amino acids: CASSLPRAGSPGELFF. CDR3 sequence (DNA): TGCGCCAGCAGCTTGCCCCGGGCGGGTAGTCCCGGGGAGCTGTTTTTT. The rearrangement uses TRBV5-1 and TRBJ2-2; possible D gene TRBD2, 5 bases. V was trimmed by 1 base and J by 6 bases, leaving 16 bases between them. CDR1 and CDR2 from the germline V gene are SGHRS and YFSETQ. This CDR3 contains 16 residues.

This clone was seen more than once but under ten times. This chain uses TRBV7-2 with TRBJ2-7, with D perhaps TRBD2 (6 bases). Deletions cut 5 bases from V and 5 bases from J, with 22 bases between. Germline-derived CDR1 and CDR2 are SGHTA and FQGNSA. The CDR3 extends over 16 amino acids. The CDR3 region is CASSDSEGLPRDEQYF. The CDR3 DNA reads TGTGCCAGCAGCGATTCCGAGGGACTCCCAAGGGACGAGCAGTACTTC.

The chain joins TRBV6-2 or TRBV6-3 to TRBJ2-5; D perhaps matches TRBD2 (5 bases). Germline V gene data show CDR1 as MNHEY and CDR2 as SVGEGT. V was clipped by 5 bases and J by 5 bases, with 9 bases between them. This CDR3 contains 12 residues. CDR3 bases: TGTGCCAGCAGTGATCCGGGGGAGACCCAGTACTTC. It yields the protein CASSDPGETQYF.

The chain has TRBV18 and TRBJ1-5; D is possibly TRBD1 (6 bases). The CDR3 covers 14 residues. Trimming took 2 bases from V and 6 from J, leaving 11 bases between them. Germline V gene lookup returns CDR1 KGHSH and CDR2 LQKENI. Here the CDR3 reads CASSPTGPGQPQHF. Here the CDR3 DNA reads TGTGCCAGCTCACCAACAGGGCCGGGTCAGCCCCAGCATTTT.

The V call is TRBV3-1 (or the pseudogene TRBV3-2), the J call TRBJ1-1, with 9 nucleotides matching TRBD1. There are 13 residues in the CDR3. Per the germline V gene, CDR1 is LGHDT and CDR2 is YNNKEL (reference sequence). V shed 2 bases and J 11 bases; nucleotides not matched to a gene: 6. The CDR3, as DNA: TGTGCCAGCAGCCAATCTACAGGGGGCTCGGCTTTCTTT. It codes for CASSQSTGGSAFF.

This clone has more than one count but fewer than ten. CDR3 amino acids: CASSEVQGLGNTIYF. In DNA, the CDR3 is TGTGCCAGCAGTGAAGTTCAGGGGCTCGGAAACACCATATATTTT. V gene TRBV6-1 combines with J gene TRBJ1-3, with a tentative D call TRBD1 (6 bases). From germline, CDR1 is MNHNS and CDR2 SASEGT. CDR3 length equals 15 residues. V was cut by 1 base and J by 4 bases, with 11 bases left in between.

The chain uses TRBV19 and TRBJ1-5; 8 bases are shared with TRBD1. V shed 3 bases and J 5 bases; nucleotides not matched to a gene: 6. This CDR3 region has 15 residues. Germline V gives CDR1 LNHDA, CDR2 SQIVND (reference sequence). The CDR3 coding sequence is TGTGCCAGTAGTATGGACGGGACAGGCTATCAGCCCCAGCATTTT. Translation: CASSMDGTGYQPQHF.

This clone has more than one count but fewer than ten. V is TRBV27 and J is TRBJ2-7; 8 positions agree with TRBD2. The CDR3 extends over 13 amino acids. CDR1 is MNHEY and CDR2 is SMNVEV in the germline V gene (reference sequence). After removal of 3 bases from V and 7 bases from J, the junction contained 5 bases not matched to a gene. CDR3 DNA sequence: TGTGCCAGCAGTTTCCAGCGGGAGTGGGAGCAGTACTTC. Its translation: CASSFQREWEQYF.

V is TRBV7-8 and J is TRBJ1-1; D unclear. V lost 2 bases, J lost 3 bases, and 4 bases lay in between. The CDR3 totals 12 residues. Germline assignment: CDR1 SGHVS and CDR2 FQNEAQ. This CDR3 reads CASSLTDTEAFF. The CDR3 region has the DNA TGTGCCAGCAGCTTAACTGACACTGAAGCTTTCTTT. Variable domain in full (rest from reference TRBV7-8 and TRBJ1-1): GAGVSQSPRYKVAKRGQDVALRCDPISGHVSLFWYQQALGQGPEFLTYFQNEAQLDKSGLPSDRFFAERPEGSVSTLKIQRTQQEDSAVYLCASSLTDTEAFFGQGTRLTVV.

In its sample, this clone was seen a few times. The chain couples TRBV28 to TRBJ1-5, with TRBD1 identical over 7 bases. V shed 9 bases and J 7 bases; nucleotides not matched to a gene: 9. CDR3 size: 13 residues. CDR1 is MDHEN and CDR2 is SYDVKM in the germline V gene. CDR3 sequence reads: CASWDSPGQPQHF. The CDR3, as DNA: TGTGCCAGTTGGGACAGCCCGGGGCAGCCCCAGCATTTT.

The chain uses TRBV7-2 and TRBJ2-3; TRBD1 matches 8 bases. Germline trimming cut 5 bases from V and 1 base from J; bases unmatched to any gene: 8. Germline V gene lookup returns CDR1 SGHTA and CDR2 FQGNSA. The CDR3 has 16 residues. The CDR3 loop reads CASSQGASKGTDTQYF. As DNA, the CDR3 is TGTGCCAGCAGCCAGGGGGCCTCAAAGGGCACAGATACGCAGTATTTT.

This chain joins TRBV24-1 and TRBJ2-7, with TRBD1 identical over 7 bases. With V trimmed by 5 bases and J by 1 base, 1 base remained unmatched. CDR3 length: 13 residues. Germline V gene lookup returns CDR1 KGHDR and CDR2 SFDVKD. This CDR3 is CATSGDRSYEQYF. CDR3 in DNA: TGTGCCACCAGTGGGGACAGATCCTACGAGCAGTACTTC.

CDR3 DNA: TGTGCCAGCAGCGTAGTTGGGGCCTCTGGAAACACCATATATTTT. As protein: CASSVVGASGNTIYF. The chain joins TRBV9 to TRBJ1-3; maybe TRBD1 (5 bases). In germline, CDR1 is SGDLS, CDR2 YYNGEE. Between the trimmed V and J ends, which lost 0 bases and 0 bases, there was a span of 7 bases. The CDR3 sequence is 15 residues long.

The chain joins TRBV7-9 to TRBJ1-2, with TRBD1 matching over 7 bases. The CDR3 covers 14 residues. Germline trimming cut 5 bases from V and 7 bases from J; bases unmatched to any gene: 10. Germline V gene sequence: CDR1 SEHNR, CDR2 FQNEAQ (reference sequence). CDR3 region: CASSLQLQGGGYTF. CDR3 in DNA: TGTGCCAGCAGCCTACAGCTGCAGGGGGGTGGCTACACCTTC.

This clone was seen a few times. This chain links TRBV7-2 with TRBJ2-1; possibly TRBD1 for D (8 bases). CDR1 is SGHTA and CDR2 is FQGNSA in the germline V gene. CDR3 size: 15 residues. Trimming stripped 5 bases from V and 4 bases from J, with 15 bases between. The CDR3 loop reads CASSPQGGGYNEQFF. The DNA of the CDR3 is TGTGCCAGCAGCCCACAGGGGGGGGGATACAATGAGCAGTTCTTC.